Listed here are 32 T cell receptor beta chains from one sample, sequenced in a study of cytomegalovirus exposure and HLA in healthy donors. The primer mix had 60 Vbeta and 13 Jbeta primers. Produced via immunoSEQ multiplex PCR; TCRdb's table is partial and in-frame only. The sample shows about 130,000 clones, around four fifths of them seen only once. Sequencing was performed on PBMCs. The receptor set was obtained from a boy aged 10-17 years in good health and CMV-seronegative.

V gene TRBV5-1 combines with J gene TRBJ2-1; 10 bases match TRBD2. The CDR3 extends over 16 amino acids. Germline V gene sequence: CDR1 SGHRS, CDR2 YFSETQ. The V gene end was trimmed by 0 bases and the J gene end by 1 base; junction bases not matched to a gene: 1. CDR3 bases: TGCGCCAGCAGCTTGGAGACTAGCGGGTCCTACAATGAGCAGTTCTTC. Its translation is CASSLETSGSYNEQFF. Supplemented by reference TRBV5-1 and TRBJ2-1, the full variable domain reads KAGVTQTPRYLIKTRGQQVTLSCSPISGHRSVSWYQQTPGQGLQFLFEYFSETQRNKGNFPGRFSGRQFSNSRSEMNVSTLELGDSALYLCASSLETSGSYNEQFFGPGTRLTVL.

The chain has TRBV2 and TRBJ2-2, with 8 bases fitting TRBD1. Germline CDR1 reads SNHLY; CDR2 reads FYNNEI. The CDR3 is 15 amino acids. Trimming removed 7 bases from V and 4 bases from J; junction bases left unmatched: 8. The CDR3 loop reads CASTADTGGTGELFF. Here the CDR3 DNA reads TGTGCCAGCACCGCCGACACAGGGGGCACCGGGGAGCTGTTTTTT. The full variable domain, rest sourced from reference TRBV2 and TRBJ2-2, is EPEVTQTPSHQVTQMGQEVILRCVPISNHLYFYWYRQILGQKVEFLVSFYNNEISEKSEIFDDQFSVERPDGSNFTLKIRSTKLEDSAMYFCASTADTGGTGELFFGEGSRLTVL.

This chain joins TRBV5-1 and TRBJ2-1; 8 bases align to TRBD2. This CDR3 has 16 amino acids. The germline gives CDR1 SGHRS, CDR2 YFSETQ. V gave up 5 bases and J gave up 8 bases; unmatched junction bases: 15. CDR3 sequence reads: CASSSQGAGGEDEQFF. In DNA form, the CDR3 reads TGCGCCAGCAGTTCCCAAGGGGCGGGAGGTGAGGATGAGCAGTTCTTC.

V and J are TRBV7-9 and TRBJ2-1; D perhaps matches TRBD2 (5 bases). The CDR3 has 14 residues. Between the trimmed V and J ends, which lost 3 bases and 7 bases, there was a span of 13 bases. Germline loops: CDR1 SEHNR, CDR2 FQNEAQ (reference sequence). CDR3 residues: CASSFGGAGNEQFF. The DNA of the CDR3 is TGTGCCAGCAGCTTTGGAGGTGCTGGGAATGAGCAGTTCTTC.

The rearrangement uses TRBV12-5 and TRBJ2-7; 8 bases are a match to TRBD2. After removal of 3 bases from V and 2 bases from J, the junction contained 6 bases not matched to a gene. The germline V gene has CDR1 LGHNT and CDR2 FRNRAP. The CDR3 runs to 15 residues. CDR3 amino acids: CASGFSGAVPYEQYF. The CDR3 region has the DNA TGTGCTAGTGGTTTTAGCGGGGCCGTCCCCTACGAGCAGTACTTC.

The chain has TRBV5-1 and TRBJ1-1, with 9 positions matching TRBD1. The CDR3 is 15 amino acids. Looked up from germline, CDR1 is SGHRS and CDR2 is YFSETQ. The trim removed 1 base at V and 6 bases at J, leaving 7 bases unmatched. CDR3 region: CASSLNTGGGAEAFF. For the CDR3, the DNA is TGCGCCAGCAGCTTGAATACAGGGGGCGGCGCTGAAGCTTTCTTT.

This clone was picked up one time. The V and J genes are TRBV30 and TRBJ2-1; 9 nucleotides agree with TRBD2. J was trimmed by 2 bases and V by 3 bases; bases with no gene match: 2. Germline CDR1 GTSNPN, CDR2 SVGIG (reference sequence). The CDR3 length is 14 residues. In nucleotides, the CDR3 is TGTGCCTGGAGGGCTAGCGGGGCCTACAATGAGCAGTTCTTC. Protein product: CAWRASGAYNEQFF. Complete variable domain (other parts from reference TRBV30 and TRBJ2-1): SQTIHQWPATLVQPVGSPLSLECTVEGTSNPNLYWYRQAAGRGLQLLFYSVGIGQISSEVPQNLSASRPQDRQFILSSKKLLLSDSGFYLCAWRASGAYNEQFFGPGTRLTVL.

The rearrangement links TRBV30 to TRBJ1-1; a possible D gene is TRBD1 (5 bases). CDR1 and CDR2 (germline): GTSNPN, SVGIG (reference sequence). The CDR3 is made up of 13 amino acids. Trimming took off 5 bases at V and 1 base at J, with 11 bases between the two ends. CDR3 sequence (DNA): TGTGCCTGGCAGGGTAGATGGAACACTGAAGCTTTCTTT. It is translated as CAWQGRWNTEAFF.

This clone was counted a few times. The CDR3: CASSFGRGAEAFF. CDR3 DNA: TGTGCCAGCAGCTTCGGGAGGGGAGCTGAAGCTTTCTTT. This chain uses TRBV7-8 with TRBJ1-1; D is possibly TRBD1 (5 bases). V lost 3 bases, J lost 6 bases, and 11 bases lay in between. The germline CDR1 and CDR2 sequences are SGHVS and FQNEAQ. The CDR3 sequence is 13 residues long. Full variable domain (missing parts from reference TRBV7-8 and TRBJ1-1): GAGVSQSPRYKVAKRGQDVALRCDPISGHVSLFWYQQALGQGPEFLTYFQNEAQLDKSGLPSDRFFAERPEGSVSTLKIQRTQQEDSAVYLCASSFGRGAEAFFGQGTRLTVV.

The CDR3 sequence is CAWSGTRDRGYGYTF. The CDR3 bases are TGTGCCTGGAGTGGAACCCGGGACAGAGGATATGGCTACACCTTC. The chain combines TRBV30 with TRBJ1-2, with 7 bases that match TRBD1. CDR1 is GTSNPN, CDR2 SVGIG, per germline (reference sequence). The CDR3 is 15 amino acids. V trimming: 1 base; J trimming: 5 bases; junction bases outside the gene matches: 10.

The chain combines TRBV7-3 with TRBJ2-7; 10 bases fit TRBD1. CDR1 is SGHTA and CDR2 is FQGTGA in the germline V gene. V gave up 0 bases and J gave up 2 bases; unmatched junction bases: 4. The CDR3 is 16 amino acids. The CDR3 spells CASSLTGTGAAYEQYF. For the CDR3, the DNA is TGTGCCAGCAGCTTAACGGGGACAGGGGCCGCCTACGAGCAGTACTTC.

The chain combines TRBV9 with TRBJ2-3; 10 bases map to TRBD2. V lost 4 bases and J lost 0; bases outside the gene matches: 17. This CDR3 is built from 20 residues. Germline V gene sequence: CDR1 SGDLS, CDR2 YYNGEE. The CDR3: CASSPRLAGLPTLSTDTQYF. The CDR3 DNA follows: TGTGCCAGCAGCCCAAGACTAGCGGGCCTCCCCACACTTAGCACAGATACGCAGTATTTT.

This chain joins TRBV27 and TRBJ2-7, with 9 bases lining up with TRBD2. Losses at the gene ends were 7 bases for V and 2 bases for J; bases not matched to a gene: 9. The CDR3 has 15 residues. Germline loops: CDR1 MNHEY, CDR2 SMNVEV (reference sequence). The CDR3 DNA is TGTGCCAGCAATCTTAGCGGGAGCGGGCCCTACGAGCAGTACTTC. Translating it yields CASNLSGSGPYEQYF.

CDR3 in amino acids: CAWSDEDRGFGTQYF. The DNA for the CDR3 is TGTGCCTGGAGTGACGAGGACAGGGGGTTTGGGACCCAGTACTTC. The chain links TRBV30 to TRBJ2-5; 10 bases align to TRBD1. The germline V gene has CDR1 GTSNPN and CDR2 SVGIG (reference sequence). The junction had 9 bases not matched to a gene; V was cut back by 1 base and J by 7 bases. The length of the CDR3 is 15 residues.

The rearrangement uses TRBV7-2 and TRBJ1-6; 9 bases map to TRBD1. Germline V gene sequence: CDR1 SGHTA, CDR2 FQGNSA. The V and J ends lost 11 bases and 8 bases, in that order; junction bases with no gene match: 4. The CDR3 has 12 amino acids. The CDR3 reads CAGWDRDSPLHF. The DNA for the CDR3 is TGTGCCGGATGGGACAGGGATTCACCCCTCCACTTT.

The table lists this clone with a count of one. The V call is TRBV7-9, the J call TRBJ2-5, with D possibly TRBD2 on 6 matching bases. V lost 4 bases and J 1 base, leaving 10 bases between the germline ends. This CDR3 is built from 14 residues. Germline V gives CDR1 SEHNR, CDR2 FQNEAQ (reference sequence). This chain's CDR3 is CASSSQEGQETQYF. The CDR3 DNA reads as TGTGCCAGCAGCTCCCAGGAGGGCCAAGAGACCCAGTACTTC.

This chain links TRBV5-6 with TRBJ2-3; D is perhaps TRBD1 (6 bases). The V and J ends lost 1 base and 4 bases respectively, with 7 bases between them. Per the germline V gene, CDR1 is SGHDT and CDR2 is YYEEEE. The CDR3 runs to 13 residues. Here the CDR3 DNA reads TGTGCCAGCAGCTTGTCAGGGGCAGATACGCAGTATTTT. Protein: CASSLSGADTQYF.

The chain is built from TRBV9 and TRBJ1-1, with TRBD1 matching 7 bases. The CDR3 covers 11 residues. The V gene's germline CDR1 is SGDLS and CDR2 YYNGEE. V lost 3 bases and J lost 8; bases outside the gene matches: 1. CDR3 sequence: CASSGDSEAFF. The CDR3 DNA sequence: TGTGCCAGCAGCGGGGACAGCGAAGCTTTCTTT. The full variable domain, completed using reference TRBV9 and TRBJ1-1, is DSGVTQTPKHLITATGQRVTLRCSPRSGDLSVYWYQQSLDQGLQFLIQYYNGEERAKGNILERFSAQQFPDLHSELNLSSLELGDSALYFCASSGDSEAFFGQGTRLTVV.

The chain has TRBV25-1 and TRBJ1-1; TRBD1 aligns across 9 bases. CDR1 MGHDK and CDR2 SYGVNS come from the germline V gene. This CDR3 has 12 residues. V lost 6 bases to trimming and J lost 7 bases; unmatched junction nucleotides: 3. This CDR3 is CASRGQGGEAFF. The CDR3 DNA reads TGTGCCAGCAGGGGACAGGGAGGTGAAGCTTTCTTT.

This chain links TRBV7-2 with TRBJ1-2; weak D call: TRBD1 (6 bases). V lost 4 bases and J 0 bases, leaving 15 bases between the germline ends. Per germline, CDR1 SGHTA and CDR2 FQGNSA. The CDR3 is 16 amino acids. The CDR3: CASSSTGDTANYGYTF. As DNA, the CDR3 is TGTGCCAGCAGCTCTACTGGGGACACAGCTAACTATGGCTACACCTTC.

This clone came up once. The chain employs TRBV5-1 and TRBJ1-1; D not resolved. The CDR3 consists of 17 residues. V was shortened by 2 bases and J by 0 bases, with 17 bases between the two germline ends. Germline V gene lookup returns CDR1 SGHRS and CDR2 YFSETQ. This CDR3 reads CASSFSLNSYMNTEAFF. CDR3 sequence (DNA): TGCGCCAGCAGCTTCTCTCTAAACAGCTACATGAACACTGAAGCTTTCTTT.

The chain employs TRBV10-3 and TRBJ2-7; 10 nucleotides align to TRBD1. With V trimmed by 4 bases and J by 7 bases, 1 base remained unmatched. The CDR3 has 12 amino acids. From germline, CDR1 is ENHRY and CDR2 SYGVKD. The CDR3 region is CAISGTGGEQYF. CDR3 nucleotides: TGTGCCATCAGTGGGACAGGGGGAGAGCAGTACTTC.

This chain links TRBV4-1 with TRBJ2-5; 14 positions match TRBD2. V gave up 1 base and J gave up 5 bases; unmatched junction bases: 3. Germline V gene data show CDR1 as MGHRA and CDR2 as YSYEKL. The CDR3 runs 16 residues. CDR3 DNA: TGCGCCAGCAGCCAAGGACTAGCGGGAGGGCCGGAGACCCAGTACTTC. Amino acids: CASSQGLAGGPETQYF.

The chain joins TRBV27 to TRBJ1-5, with TRBD1 matching over 8 bases. Germline CDR1 MNHEY, CDR2 SMNVEV (reference sequence). This CDR3 comprises 15 residues. The V segment lost 5 bases and the J segment 7 bases; nucleotides outside the gene matches: 10. The CDR3 here is CASSPIYRGEQPQHF. The CDR3 DNA follows: TGTGCCAGCAGTCCCATATACAGGGGGGAACAGCCCCAGCATTTT.

V and J are TRBV10-3 and TRBJ2-5; 15 bases agree with TRBD2. After removal of 5 bases from V and 5 bases from J, the junction contained 15 bases not matched to a gene. Germline V gives CDR1 ENHRY, CDR2 SYGVKD. CDR3 length: 19 residues. Here the CDR3 reads CAISYGLAGGPSTRETQYF. DNA for the CDR3: TGTGCCATCAGTTATGGACTAGCGGGAGGGCCCTCAACTCGGGAGACCCAGTACTTC.

The V and J genes are TRBV6-5 and TRBJ1-3; the D gene is possibly TRBD1 (5 bases). The V end lost 2 bases, the J end lost 1 base, and 12 bases lay between the germline ends. The germline gives CDR1 MNHEY, CDR2 SVGAGI. The CDR3 runs 16 residues. The CDR3 bases are TGTGCCAGCAGTTACGGGGCAGGAGAATCTGGAAACACCATATATTTT. The encoded protein is CASSYGAGESGNTIYF.

The chain combines TRBV15 with TRBJ2-7; TRBD1 might be the D (6 bases). Germline V gene data show CDR1 as LNHNV and CDR2 as YYDKDF (reference sequence). This CDR3 is built from 14 residues. Trimming shortened V by 3 bases and J by 3 bases, and 12 bases separated the two germline ends. The CDR3 nucleotides read TGTGCCACCAGCAGTTATAGGGACAACTACGAGCAGTACTTC. Translation: CATSSYRDNYEQYF.

As to this clone: Other DNA sequences in this sample translate to the same CDR3. The chain employs TRBV30 and TRBJ1-3; D is ambiguous. Germline values: CDR1 GTSNPN, CDR2 SVGIG (reference sequence). Between the trimmed V and J ends, which lost 1 base and 7 bases, there was a span of 11 bases. This CDR3 is built from 13 residues. CDR3 region: CAWSGGSGNTIYF. The CDR3, as DNA: TGTGCCTGGAGTGGTGGGAGCGGGAACACCATATATTTT.

The chain is built from TRBV6-5 and TRBJ1-5; maybe TRBD1 (5 bases). Germline CDR1 MNHEY, CDR2 SVGAGI. This CDR3 is 13 amino acids long. V lost 7 bases and J lost 5, with 12 bases in between. The CDR3 loop reads CASKRGVDQPQHF. In nucleotides, the CDR3 is TGTGCCAGCAAACGGGGGGTGGATCAGCCCCAGCATTTT.

CDR3 sequence reads: CASSFMGRGNEQFF. CDR3 DNA sequence: TGTGCCAGCAGTTTTATGGGCCGGGGGAATGAGCAGTTCTTC. The chain couples TRBV27 to TRBJ2-1; maybe TRBD2 (6 bases). The CDR3 covers 14 residues. Germline values: CDR1 MNHEY, CDR2 SMNVEV (reference sequence). The V gene lost 3 bases and the J gene lost 7 bases, with 13 bases spanning the gap.

This rearrangement joins TRBV4-2 to TRBJ2-5; possible D gene TRBD2, 6 bases. V gave up 1 base and J gave up 6 bases, with 12 bases separating them. CDR1 and CDR2 (germline): LGHNA, YNFKEQ. The CDR3 is made up of 14 amino acids. CDR3 in DNA: TGTGCCAGCAGCCAAGGGGGCGGGACTCAGACCCAGTACTTC. Its translation is CASSQGGGTQTQYF.

This clone was counted once. J is TRBJ2-5 and V is TRBV2; maybe TRBD1 (6 bases). This CDR3 has 14 residues. CDR1 and CDR2 from the germline V gene are SNHLY and FYNNEI. V lost 3 bases, J lost 5 bases, and 13 bases lay in between. The CDR3 DNA reads TGTGCCAGCAGTGATAGCAGGGGTGGGGAGACCCAGTACTTC. As protein: CASSDSRGGETQYF.